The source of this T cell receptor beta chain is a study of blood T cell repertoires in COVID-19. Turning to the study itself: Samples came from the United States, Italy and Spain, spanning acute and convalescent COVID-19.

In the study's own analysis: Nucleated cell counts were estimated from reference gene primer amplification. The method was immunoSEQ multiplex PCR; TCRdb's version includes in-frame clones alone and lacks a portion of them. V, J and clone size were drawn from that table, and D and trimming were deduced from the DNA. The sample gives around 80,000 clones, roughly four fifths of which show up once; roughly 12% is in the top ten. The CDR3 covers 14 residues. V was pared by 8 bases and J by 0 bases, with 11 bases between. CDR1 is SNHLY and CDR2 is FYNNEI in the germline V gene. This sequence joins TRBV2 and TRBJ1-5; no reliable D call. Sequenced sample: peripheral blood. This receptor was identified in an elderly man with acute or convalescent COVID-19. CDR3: CASDILGSNQPQHF. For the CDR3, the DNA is TGTGCCAGCGACATTTTGGGTAGCAATCAGCCCCAGCATTTT.